The 12 T cell receptor beta chains below all came from one sample that was sequenced in a study of Ad26.COV2.S vaccination and SARS-CoV-2 variants listed by TCRdb under 2021. The method was the immunoSEQ multiplex PCR assay. TCRdb mirrors the immuneACCESS table, restricted to in-frame sequences. Some clones are absent from its copies; in checked studies, under half trace to an unresolved V gene, and the reason for the others is unknown. This sample gives around 240,000 clones in total; roughly 90% of them show up just once. The ten largest make up over 8.5% of the sample. The sample's treatment or condition label, decoded: roughly 18 received Ad26.COV2.S at low or high dose, single or two shots; 5 received placebo; per-sample allocation not given. For vaccine and placebo recipients, the sequenced repertoires came from samples collected on day 63 after the first injection. Here the sequenced sample was peripheral blood, taken in a trial of Ad26.COV2.S vaccine versus placebo. These receptor sequences come from a person aged 18-60 years who received the Ad26.COV2.S COVID-19 vaccine or a placebo.

This rearrangement joins TRBV5-1 to TRBJ2-7, with D perhaps matching TRBD1 (6 bases). Germline loops: CDR1 SGHRS, CDR2 YFSETQ. The V end was cut by 0 bases, the J end by 3 bases, with 13 bases between. This CDR3 has 15 amino acids. The CDR3 loop is CASSLEAGAYYEQYF. CDR3 in DNA: TGCGCCAGCAGCTTGGAGGCAGGGGCGTACTACGAGCAGTACTTC.

This clone was recorded only once. V gene TRBV9 combines with J gene TRBJ1-3; 7 nucleotides agree with TRBD1. Germline assignment: CDR1 SGDLS and CDR2 YYNGEE. The CDR3 totals 16 residues. J gave up 2 bases and V 3 bases, and 8 bases lay outside the gene matches. The CDR3 nucleotides are TGTGCCAGCAGCGCGGGGACAGCTCTCGCTGGAAACACCATATATTTT. This translates into CASSAGTALAGNTIYF.

The V call is TRBV29-1, the J call TRBJ1-1; no definite D call. This CDR3 comprises 12 residues. Germline V gives CDR1 SQVTM, CDR2 ANQGSEA. V was shortened by 2 bases and J by 11 bases, with 15 bases between the two germline ends. The CDR3 region has the DNA TGCAGCGTTGAACTCGGGCCCGAATTTGCTTTCTTT. Its translation is CSVELGPEFAFF.

V and J are TRBV2 and TRBJ2-7; D call uncertain. Trimming cost V 1 base and J 0 bases, with 10 bases left between them. The CDR3 has 15 residues. CDR1 is SNHLY, CDR2 FYNNEI, per germline. The CDR3 nucleotides are TGTGCCAGCAGTGAAGTTCCTGACAACTCCTACGAGCAGTACTTC. Protein sequence: CASSEVPDNSYEQYF.

The chain has TRBV20-1 and TRBJ1-4; D not certain. V lost 6 bases to trimming and J lost 5 bases, with 4 bases between them. The CDR3 covers 10 residues. The germline CDR1 and CDR2 sequences are DFQATT and SNEGSKA (reference sequence). The CDR3 DNA is TGCAGTGCAGGAAATGAAAAACTGTTTTTT. The encoded protein is CSAGNEKLFF.

This sequence joins TRBV5-5 and TRBJ2-5, with 10 bases matching TRBD2. V dropped 4 bases and J dropped 1; count of bases not matched to a gene: 13. CDR1 SGHKS and CDR2 YYEKEE come from the germline V gene (reference sequence). This CDR3 is 18 amino acids long. This CDR3 reads CASSPIPPSGRGQETQYF. CDR3 nucleotide sequence: TGTGCCAGCAGCCCGATCCCTCCTAGCGGGAGAGGCCAAGAGACCCAGTACTTC.

V is TRBV3-1 (or the pseudogene TRBV3-2) and J is TRBJ1-2; D might be TRBD1 (6 bases). The germline V and J ends were trimmed by 0 bases and 3 bases, with 14 bases remaining between them. CDR1 and CDR2 (germline): LGHDT, YNNKEL (reference sequence). This CDR3 region has 16 residues. CDR3 residues: CASSQDRGLVDYGYTF. Here the CDR3 DNA reads TGTGCCAGCAGCCAAGACAGGGGCTTGGTCGACTATGGCTACACCTTC.

The rearrangement joins TRBV6-2 or TRBV6-3 to TRBJ2-7; TRBD2 matches at 10 bases. The CDR3 extends over 15 amino acids. Germline V CDR1 and CDR2: MNHEY, SVGEGT. Unmatched junction bases numbered 8, after V lost 6 bases and J lost 3 bases. The chain's CDR3 is CASSKAGGLGYEQYF. In nucleotides, the CDR3 is TGTGCCAGCAGCAAAGCGGGAGGGTTAGGCTACGAGCAGTACTTC.

The V gene is TRBV6-5, the J gene TRBJ2-5, with D maybe TRBD1 (5 bases). This CDR3 contains 16 residues. Germline CDR1 is MNHEY and CDR2 is SVGAGI. Trimming shortened V by 1 base and J by 4 bases, and 16 bases separated the two germline ends. The CDR3 reads CASSYFGGQGGETQYF. CDR3 nucleotides: TGTGCCAGCAGTTACTTCGGTGGCCAGGGCGGAGAGACCCAGTACTTC.

The V call is TRBV6-6, the J call TRBJ1-1; D is unresolved. The CDR3 runs to 15 residues. V was clipped by 7 bases and J by 4 bases, with 19 bases between them. Germline-derived CDR1 and CDR2 are MNHNY and SVGAGI (reference sequence). The CDR3 DNA reads as TGTGCCAGCACCATTAACTTCCGGGATGTCACTGAAGCTTTCTTT. This codes for CASTINFRDVTEAFF.

The chain uses TRBV30 and TRBJ2-2; 9 bases match TRBD1. The CDR3 sequence is 15 residues long. Germline V CDR1 and CDR2: GTSNPN, SVGIG (reference sequence). Trimming took 7 bases from V and 5 from J; bases not matched to a gene: 11. The CDR3 sequence: CASSRGQGETGELFF. The CDR3 DNA follows: TGTGCCTCCAGCAGGGGACAGGGAGAAACCGGGGAGCTGTTTTTT.

The chain carries TRBV10-3 and TRBJ2-1, with TRBD1 identical over 7 bases. With 8 bases clipped from V and 0 bases from J, the junction kept 7 bases outside the gene matches. The CDR3 is 15 amino acids. Looked up from germline, CDR1 is ENHRY and CDR2 is SYGVKD. CDR3: CAISGQASSYNEQFF. CDR3 sequence (DNA): TGTGCCATCTCCGGACAGGCGAGCTCCTACAATGAGCAGTTCTTC.